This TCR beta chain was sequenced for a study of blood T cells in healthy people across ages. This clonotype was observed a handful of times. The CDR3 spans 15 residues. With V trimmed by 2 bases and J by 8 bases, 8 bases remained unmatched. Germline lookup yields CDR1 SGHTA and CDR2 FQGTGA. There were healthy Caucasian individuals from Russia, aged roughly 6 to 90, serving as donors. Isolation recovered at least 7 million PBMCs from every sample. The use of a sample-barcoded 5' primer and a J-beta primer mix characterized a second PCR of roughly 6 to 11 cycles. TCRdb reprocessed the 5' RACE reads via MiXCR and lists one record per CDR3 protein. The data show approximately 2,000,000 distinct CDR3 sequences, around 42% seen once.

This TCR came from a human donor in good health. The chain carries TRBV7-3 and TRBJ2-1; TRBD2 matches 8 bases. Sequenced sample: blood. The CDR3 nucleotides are TGTGCCAGCAGCTTAGAAGCGGGGGCTTGGGATGAGCAGTTCTTC. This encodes CASSLEAGAWDEQFF. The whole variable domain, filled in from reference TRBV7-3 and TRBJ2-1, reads GAGVSQTPSNKVTEKGKYVELRCDPISGHTALYWYRQSLGQGPEFLIYFQGTGAADDSGLPNDRFFAVRPEGSVSTLKIQRTERGDSAVYLCASSLEAGAWDEQFFGPGTRLTVL.